This T cell receptor (beta chain) was obtained from a study of T cells in Graves' hyperthyroidism and ophthalmopathy. Exclusion followed for patients with uncontrolled infection, other autoimmune disease, pregnancy or lactation. General study results and limits: In blood, most of the thyroid clonotypes expanded above 0.001 were also present. Model-based prediction identified ophthalmopathy a median roughly 5.9 months prior to its onset.

It was RNA transcripts that yielded the amplified TCR beta CDR3 regions. The study used the HTBI primer set for a first-round RT-PCR of the TCR CDR3. TCRdb reanalysed the multiplex PCR reads using MiXCR and keeps one entry per CDR3 protein. This table holds 450,000 to 700,000 distinct CDR3 sequences, 40% to 55% found once. V was pared by 3 bases and J by 4 bases, with 3 bases between. The CDR3 contains 11 residues. Ten or more counts support this clonotype. Its antigen is not known. The sample consisted of peripheral blood or thyroid tissue (not recorded which). This clonotype originated in an adult woman with Graves' disease, either hyperthyroidism or ophthalmopathy (not recorded which). This chain connects TRBV12-3 or TRBV12-4 to TRBJ1-2; D unclear. CDR3 sequence: CASSFTYGYTF. The CDR3 nucleotides are TGTGCCAGCAGTTTTACCTATGGCTACACCTTC.